A selection of T cell receptor beta chains follows, all from one sample in a study of blood T cells in healthy people across ages. TCRdb used MiXCR to reprocess the 5' RACE reads, holding one entry per CDR3 protein. The sample consists of hundreds of thousands of distinct CDR3 sequences, approximately 30% of them appearing once. Input material: blood. The receptors were gathered from a woman over 75 in good health. The CDR3 runs from the conserved cysteine through the conserved F or W. Fields, in order: J gene, D gene, V gene, clone size, CDR3 DNA, CDR3 protein. A D gene is named only where the DNA matches it firmly. Clone size, where shown, is once, few, many, or a class for clones that have expanded.

>TRBJ1-1|.|TRBV14|.
TGTGCCAGCAGCCAAGCGGGCGGCAGGGGTTCCCAGACTGAAGCTTTCTTT
CASSQAGGRGSQTEAFF
>TRBJ2-2|.|TRBV2|.
TGTGCCAGCCTAACGGGATTCGCGAACACCGGGGAGCTGTGTTTT
CASLTGFANTGELCF
>TRBJ2-7|.|TRBV5-1|.
TGCGCCAGCAGCTTGACTAGCCTCGGGGAGCAGTACTTC
CASSLTSLGEQYF
>TRBJ1-6|.|TRBV6-5|.
TGTGCCAGCAGTCAGGGAGAGTCGTGGTCACCCCTCCACTTT
CASSQGESWSPLHF
>TRBJ1-2|.|TRBV10-3|.
TGTGCCACCGGAGGGGGCTATGGCTACACCTTC
CATGGGYGYTF
>TRBJ2-7|TRBD1|TRBV5-6|many
TGTGCCAGCAGCTCCTACAGGGGGTACTACGAGCAGTACTTC
CASSSYRGYYEQYF
>TRBJ2-4|.|TRBV5-1|many
TGCGCCAGCAGCTTGGCCGGGGGCGGGATAGCCAAAAACATTCAGTACTTC
CASSLAGGGIAKNIQYF
>TRBJ2-1|.|TRBV5-4|many
TGTGCCAGCAGCTTGGAAGGGACCGCCTACAATGAGCAGTTCTTC
CASSLEGTAYNEQFF
>TRBJ2-1|.|TRBV29-1|many
TGCAGGACTACCCAGCCCAGGGACAATGAGCAGTTCTTC
CRTTQPRDNEQFF
>TRBJ2-7|TRBD2|TRBV7-7|.
TGTGCTAGCAGCCCCGATCGAGCGGGGGGGGACAATGAGCAGTACTTC
CASSPDRAGGDNEQYF
>TRBJ2-1|TRBD1|TRBV5-1|many
TGCGCCAGCAGCCAAGGACAGGGGTCCTACAATGAGCAGTTCTTC
CASSQGQGSYNEQFF
>TRBJ1-5|.|TRBV20-1|.
TGCAGTGCTAGTCGTGGAGGGAATAGCAATCAGCCCCAGCATTTT
CSASRGGNSNQPQHF
>TRBJ2-2|.|TRBV25-1|few
TGTGCCAGCAGTCCTTCGGGGTCTGGGGAGCTGTTTTTT
CASSPSGSGELFF
>TRBJ2-3|TRBD2|TRBV10-3|many
TGTGCCACAGGGACTAGCGGGGGGCCAGATACGCAGTATTTT
CATGTSGGPDTQYF
>TRBJ2-1|.|TRBV5-1|.
TGCGCCAGCAGCCCGCTTGGCGCGGAGAACAATGAGCAGTTCTTC
CASSPLGAENNEQFF
>TRBJ2-3|.|TRBV7-9|many
TGTGCCAGCAGCTTTATCGAGGACAGAGCGTATTTT
CASSFIEDRAYF
>TRBJ2-5|TRBD2|TRBV30|many
TGTGCCTGTTCCACGGGGGGGCTAGGGGAGACCCAGTACTTC
CACSTGGLGETQYF
>TRBJ1-2|.|TRBV7-2|.
TGTGCCAGCAGCTTAGATGACAGTACTACCCTATTCTACGGCTACACCTTC
CASSLDDSTTLFYGYTF
>TRBJ1-5|.|TRBV2|.
TGTGCCAGCAGTGATGGCAGCTATAGCAATCAGCCCCAGCATTTT
CASSDGSYSNQPQHF
>TRBJ2-1|TRBD2|TRBV20-1|few
TGCAGTGCTAGGGGACTAGCGGGGGGAGGGAATGAGCAGTTCTTC
CSARGLAGGGNEQFF
>TRBJ2-2|.|TRBV4-3|.
TGCGCCAGCAGCCAAGGCGTCAGCATCGGGGAGCTGTTTTTT
CASSQGVSIGELFF
>TRBJ2-7|.|TRBV10-3|many
TGTGCCATCAGGGACGATTACGAGCAGTACTTC
CAIRDDYEQYF
>TRBJ1-1|.|TRBV6-5|few
TGTGCCAGCAGTTATTTAGGGGCGGCTTTCTTT
CASSYLGAAFF
>TRBJ2-5|.|TRBV2|many
TGTGCCAGCAGTGAATCCGGGGTCGATATCGGTCGGCGGACCCAGTACTTC
CASSESGVDIGRRTQYF
>TRBJ2-7|TRBD1|TRBV4-1|many
TGCGCCAGCAGCGTATCGACAGGGGGGAACTTCGAGCAGTACTTC
CASSVSTGGNFEQYF
>TRBJ1-4|TRBD1|TRBV2|few
TGTGCCAGTGCAGGGGGCTTAGGTGAAAAACTGTTTTTT
CASAGGLGEKLFF
>TRBJ2-1|.|TRBV10-3|many
TGTGCCATCAGTGAGGGGCAGGGGAATGAGCAGTTCTTC
CAISEGQGNEQFF
>TRBJ1-2|TRBD1|TRBV5-6|.
TGTGCCAGCAACCGGGACAGGGGGCTCGTCTATGGCTACACCTTC
CASNRDRGLVYGYTF
>TRBJ2-5|TRBD1|TRBV2|many
TGTGCCAGCAGCGACGACAGGGGGTACCTCGAGACCCAGTACTTC
CASSDDRGYLETQYF
>TRBJ1-2|.|TRBV20-1|few
TGCAGTGCTCCACAGCTTATCTATGGCTACACCTTC
CSAPQLIYGYTF
>TRBJ2-7|.|TRBV5-5|many
TGTGCCAGCAGCTTGGGGGGTTCCTACTCCTACGAGCAGTACTTC
CASSLGGSYSYEQYF
>TRBJ2-1|TRBD2|TRBV5-1|.
TGCGCCAGCTGTAGCGGGGGGCCAGGGAATGAGCAGTTCTTC
CASCSGGPGNEQFF
>TRBJ1-3|.|TRBV3-1|few
TGTGCCAGCAGCCAAGGATTTGGAAACACCATATATTTT
CASSQGFGNTIYF
>TRBJ1-2|.|TRBV27|.
TGTGCCAGCAGCGAATCGGGGGGCGAGGGCTATGACTACACCTTC
CASSESGGEGYDYTF
>TRBJ2-3|.|TRBV12-3/TRBV12-4|many
TGTGCCAGCAGACGGAAGGCAAGCAGGGTTAGCACAGATACGCAGTATTTT
CASRRKASRVSTDTQYF
>TRBJ2-7|.|TRBV7-2|.
TGTGCCAGCAGCGCCCAGGGGGGAAACTCCTACGAGCAGTACTTC
CASSAQGGNSYEQYF
>TRBJ2-1|.|TRBV7-3|many
TGTGCCAGCAGCTTAGCGCCTAGTCCCGCCAATGAGCAGTTCTTC
CASSLAPSPANEQFF
>TRBJ2-7|.|TRBV12-3/TRBV12-4|many
TGTGCCAGCAGTTTTAATCCCATGCGGCTGTCGCCCTACGAGCAGTACTTC
CASSFNPMRLSPYEQYF
>TRBJ1-1|TRBD1|TRBV7-8|.
TGTGCCAGCAGCAGAACAGGGGGGGCGTCTGAAGCTTTCTTT
CASSRTGGASEAFF
>TRBJ1-5|.|TRBV24-1|.
TGTGCCACCAGTGAAAGTTATAGCAATCAGCCCCAGCATTTT
CATSESYSNQPQHF